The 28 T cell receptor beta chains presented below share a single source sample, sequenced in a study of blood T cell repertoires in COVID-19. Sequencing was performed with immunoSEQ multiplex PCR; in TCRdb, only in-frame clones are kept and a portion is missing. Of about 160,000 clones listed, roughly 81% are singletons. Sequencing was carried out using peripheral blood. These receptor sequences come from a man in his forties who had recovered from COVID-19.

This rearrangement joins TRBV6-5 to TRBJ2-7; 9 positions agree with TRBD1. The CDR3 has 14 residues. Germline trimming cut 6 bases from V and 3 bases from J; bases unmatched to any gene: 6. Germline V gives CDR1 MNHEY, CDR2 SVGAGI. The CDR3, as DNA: TGTGCCAGCAGCTCCGGACAGGGGTACTACGAGCAGTACTTC. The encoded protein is CASSSGQGYYEQYF.

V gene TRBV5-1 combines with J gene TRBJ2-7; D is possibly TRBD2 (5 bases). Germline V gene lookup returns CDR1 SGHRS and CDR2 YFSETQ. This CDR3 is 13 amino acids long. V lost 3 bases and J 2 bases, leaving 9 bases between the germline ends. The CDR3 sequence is CASSYSATYEQYF. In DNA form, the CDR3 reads TGCGCCAGCAGCTATAGCGCTACCTACGAGCAGTACTTC. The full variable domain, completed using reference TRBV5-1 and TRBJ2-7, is KAGVTQTPRYLIKTRGQQVTLSCSPISGHRSVSWYQQTPGQGLQFLFEYFSETQRNKGNFPGRFSGRQFSNSRSEMNVSTLELGDSALYLCASSYSATYEQYFGPGTRLTVT.

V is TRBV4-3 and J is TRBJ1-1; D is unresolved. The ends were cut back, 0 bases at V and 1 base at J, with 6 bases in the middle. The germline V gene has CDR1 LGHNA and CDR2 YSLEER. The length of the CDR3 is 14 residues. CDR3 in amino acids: CASSQDLRNTEAFF. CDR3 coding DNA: TGCGCCAGCAGCCAAGATTTGAGGAACACTGAAGCTTTCTTT.

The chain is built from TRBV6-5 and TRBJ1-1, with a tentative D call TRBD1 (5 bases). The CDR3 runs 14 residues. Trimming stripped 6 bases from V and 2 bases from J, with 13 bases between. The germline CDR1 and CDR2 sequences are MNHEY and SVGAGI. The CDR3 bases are TGTGCCAGCAGGACAGACCCCATCAACACTGAAGCTTTCTTT. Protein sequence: CASRTDPINTEAFF.

CDR3 bases: TGTGCCAGCAGCCGGGACAGGGGAGGTTCACCCCTCCACTTT. Amino acids: CASSRDRGGSPLHF. The chain recombines TRBV27 with TRBJ1-6; 10 nucleotides match TRBD1. V dropped 6 bases and J dropped 9; count of bases not matched to a gene: 5. Germline V gene sequence: CDR1 MNHEY, CDR2 SMNVEV (reference sequence). This CDR3 is built from 14 residues.

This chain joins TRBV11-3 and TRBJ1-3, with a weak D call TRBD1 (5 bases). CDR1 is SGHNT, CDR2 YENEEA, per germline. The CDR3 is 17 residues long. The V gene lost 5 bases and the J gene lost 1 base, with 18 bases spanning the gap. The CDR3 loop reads CASSEMDTYKSGNTIYF. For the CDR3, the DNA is TGTGCCAGCAGCGAAATGGACACCTACAAATCTGGAAACACCATATATTTT.

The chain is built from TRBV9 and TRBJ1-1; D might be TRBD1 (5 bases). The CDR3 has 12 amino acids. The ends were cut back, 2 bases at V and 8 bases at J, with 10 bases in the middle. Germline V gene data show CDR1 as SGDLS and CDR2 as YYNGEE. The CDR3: CASSVGGREAFF. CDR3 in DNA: TGTGCCAGCAGCGTTGGGGGGAGGGAAGCTTTCTTT.

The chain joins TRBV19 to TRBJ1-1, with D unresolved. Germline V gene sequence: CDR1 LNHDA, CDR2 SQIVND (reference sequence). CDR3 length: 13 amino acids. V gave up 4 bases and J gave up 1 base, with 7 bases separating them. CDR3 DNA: TGTGCCAGTAGTACGGTACCGAACACTGAAGCTTTCTTT. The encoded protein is CASSTVPNTEAFF.

In DNA, the CDR3 is TGTGCCAGCAGCGTATTAGCGGGGGACACAGATACGCAGTATTTT. Translating gives CASSVLAGDTDTQYF. The V and J genes are TRBV9 and TRBJ2-3; 9 nucleotides match TRBD2. CDR1 and CDR2 from the germline V gene are SGDLS and YYNGEE. The CDR3 sequence is 15 residues long. V shed 1 base, J shed 2 bases, and the junction held 2 bases outside the gene matches. The entire variable domain, with the rest obtained from reference TRBV9 and TRBJ2-3, is as follows: DSGVTQTPKHLITATGQRVTLRCSPRSGDLSVYWYQQSLDQGLQFLIQYYNGEERAKGNILERFSAQQFPDLHSELNLSSLELGDSALYFCASSVLAGDTDTQYFGPGTRLTVL.

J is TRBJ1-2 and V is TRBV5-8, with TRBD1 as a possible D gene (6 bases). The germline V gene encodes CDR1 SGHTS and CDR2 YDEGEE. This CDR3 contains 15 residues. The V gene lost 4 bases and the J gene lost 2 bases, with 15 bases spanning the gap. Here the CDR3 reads CASSGRTERNYGYTF. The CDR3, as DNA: TGTGCCAGCAGCGGTCGGACAGAGAGGAACTATGGCTACACCTTC.

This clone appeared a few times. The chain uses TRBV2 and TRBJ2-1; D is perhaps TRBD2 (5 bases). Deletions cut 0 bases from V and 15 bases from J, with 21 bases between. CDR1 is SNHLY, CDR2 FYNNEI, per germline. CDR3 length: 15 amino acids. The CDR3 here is CASSEAETYRAEGFF. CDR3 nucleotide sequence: TGTGCCAGCAGTGAAGCCGAGACCTATAGGGCCGAGGGGTTCTTC.

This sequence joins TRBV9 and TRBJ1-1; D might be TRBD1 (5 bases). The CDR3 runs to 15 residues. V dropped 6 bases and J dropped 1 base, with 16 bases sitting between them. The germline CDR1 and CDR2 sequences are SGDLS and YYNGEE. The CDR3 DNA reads TGTGCCAGCACAGGCGGGGGACTGTCGAACACTGAAGCTTTCTTT. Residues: CASTGGGLSNTEAFF.

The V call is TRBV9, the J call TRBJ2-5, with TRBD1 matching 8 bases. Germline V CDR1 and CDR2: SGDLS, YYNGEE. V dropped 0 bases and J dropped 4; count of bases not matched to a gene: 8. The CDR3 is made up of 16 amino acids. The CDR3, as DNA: TGTGCCAGCAGCGTAGGGCAGGGGGCGAGGGGAGAGACCCAGTACTTC. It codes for CASSVGQGARGETQYF.

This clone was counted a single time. DNA for the CDR3: TGTGCCAGCAGCGTAGGGCCAGGGTCCAATGAGCAGTTCTTC. It codes for CASSVGPGSNEQFF. The chain couples TRBV9 to TRBJ2-1, with D possibly matching TRBD1 (5 bases). This CDR3 has 14 amino acids. Trimming shortened V by 0 bases and J by 6 bases, and 10 bases separated the two germline ends. Germline V gene sequence: CDR1 SGDLS, CDR2 YYNGEE.

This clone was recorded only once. The CDR3 region is CASTAIAGGPGGEQFF. In DNA form, the CDR3 reads TGTGCCAGCACCGCTATAGCGGGAGGGCCTGGTGGTGAGCAGTTCTTC. This chain uses TRBV9 with TRBJ2-1, with 11 bases aligning to TRBD2. This CDR3 is 16 amino acids long. Germline trimming cut 6 bases from V and 9 bases from J; bases unmatched to any gene: 14. Germline CDR1 is SGDLS and CDR2 is YYNGEE.

CDR3 nucleotide sequence: TGTGCCAGCAGCTTAGAGGGGAAGGGGAAGGGCTCCTACGAGCAGTACTTC. Amino acid sequence: CASSLEGKGKGSYEQYF. The J gene is TRBJ2-7, the V gene TRBV11-2; maybe TRBD1 (5 bases). The ends were cut back, 0 bases at V and 0 bases at J, with 15 bases in the middle. The germline V gene has CDR1 SGHAT and CDR2 FQNNGV. CDR3 length equals 17 residues.

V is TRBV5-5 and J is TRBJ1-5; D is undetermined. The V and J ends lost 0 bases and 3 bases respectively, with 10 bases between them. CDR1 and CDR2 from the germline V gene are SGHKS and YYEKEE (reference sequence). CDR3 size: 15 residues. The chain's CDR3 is CASSLGRTVNQPQHF. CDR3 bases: TGTGCCAGCAGCTTGGGGAGGACGGTCAATCAGCCCCAGCATTTT.

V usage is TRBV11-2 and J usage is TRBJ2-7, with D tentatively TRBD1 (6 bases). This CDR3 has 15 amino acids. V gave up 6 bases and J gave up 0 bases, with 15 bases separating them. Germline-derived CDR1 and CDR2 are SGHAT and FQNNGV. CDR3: CASSYRDKLSYEQYF. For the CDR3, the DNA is TGTGCCAGCAGTTATCGGGACAAACTCTCCTACGAGCAGTACTTC. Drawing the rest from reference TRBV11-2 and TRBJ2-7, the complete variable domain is EAGVAQSPRYKIIEKRQSVAFWCNPISGHATLYWYQQILGQGPKLLIQFQNNGVVDDSQLPKDRFSAERLKGVDSTLKIQPAKLEDSAVYLCASSYRDKLSYEQYFGPGTRLTVT.

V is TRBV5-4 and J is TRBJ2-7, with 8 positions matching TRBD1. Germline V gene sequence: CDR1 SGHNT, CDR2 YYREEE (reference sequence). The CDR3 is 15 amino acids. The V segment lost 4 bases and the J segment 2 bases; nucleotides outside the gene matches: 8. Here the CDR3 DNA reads TGTGCCAGCAGCCCCGGGACAGGCCTTACCTACGAGCAGTACTTC. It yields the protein CASSPGTGLTYEQYF.

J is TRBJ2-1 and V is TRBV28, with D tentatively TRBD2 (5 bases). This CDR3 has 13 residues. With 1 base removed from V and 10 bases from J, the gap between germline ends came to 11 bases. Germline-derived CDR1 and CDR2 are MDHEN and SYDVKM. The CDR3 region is CASSLLARGEQFF. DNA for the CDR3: TGTGCCAGCAGTTTATTAGCGAGAGGGGAGCAGTTCTTC.

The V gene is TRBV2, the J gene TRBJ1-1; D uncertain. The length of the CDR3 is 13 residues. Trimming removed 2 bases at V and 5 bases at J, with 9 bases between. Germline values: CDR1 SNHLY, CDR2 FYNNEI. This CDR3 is CASSESRKTEAFF. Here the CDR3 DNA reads TGTGCCAGCAGTGAATCGCGGAAGACTGAAGCTTTCTTT. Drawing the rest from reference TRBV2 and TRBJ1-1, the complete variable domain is EPEVTQTPSHQVTQMGQEVILRCVPISNHLYFYWYRQILGQKVEFLVSFYNNEISEKSEIFDDQFSVERPDGSNFTLKIRSTKLEDSAMYFCASSESRKTEAFFGQGTRLTVV.

This chain's CDR3 is CASSQDRVGGHGDTQYF. The DNA of the CDR3 is TGCGCCAGCAGCCAAGATCGGGTCGGGGGGCACGGAGATACGCAGTATTTT. V usage is TRBV4-1 and J usage is TRBJ2-3; D possibly corresponds to TRBD2 (7 bases). The CDR3 runs 17 residues. Trimming cost V 0 bases and J 5 bases, with 18 bases left between them. Germline values: CDR1 MGHRA, CDR2 YSYEKL.

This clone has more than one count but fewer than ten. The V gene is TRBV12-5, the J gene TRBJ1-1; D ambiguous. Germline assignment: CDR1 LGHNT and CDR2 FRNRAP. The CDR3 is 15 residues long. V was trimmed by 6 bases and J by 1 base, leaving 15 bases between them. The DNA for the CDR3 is TGTGCTAGTGGCCCCATGATTACACCGAACACTGAAGCTTTCTTT. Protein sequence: CASGPMITPNTEAFF. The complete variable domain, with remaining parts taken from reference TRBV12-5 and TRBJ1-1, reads DARVTQTPRHKVTEMGQEVTMRCQPILGHNTVFWYRQTMMQGLELLAYFRNRAPLDDSGMPKDRFSAEMPDATLATLKIQPSEPRDSAVYFCASGPMITPNTEAFFGQGTRLTVV.

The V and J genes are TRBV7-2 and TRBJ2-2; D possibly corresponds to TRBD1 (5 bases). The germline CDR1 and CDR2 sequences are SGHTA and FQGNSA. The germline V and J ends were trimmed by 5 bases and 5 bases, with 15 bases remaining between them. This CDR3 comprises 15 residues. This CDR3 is CASSLSGARTGELFF. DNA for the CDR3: TGTGCCAGCAGCCTTAGTGGGGCGCGGACCGGGGAGCTGTTTTTT.

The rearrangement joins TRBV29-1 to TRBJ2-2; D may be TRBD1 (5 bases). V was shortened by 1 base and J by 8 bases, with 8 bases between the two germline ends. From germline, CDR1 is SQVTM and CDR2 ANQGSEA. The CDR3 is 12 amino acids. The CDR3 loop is CSVEGGTGELFF. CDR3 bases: TGCAGCGTTGAAGGGGGCACAGGGGAGCTGTTTTTT.

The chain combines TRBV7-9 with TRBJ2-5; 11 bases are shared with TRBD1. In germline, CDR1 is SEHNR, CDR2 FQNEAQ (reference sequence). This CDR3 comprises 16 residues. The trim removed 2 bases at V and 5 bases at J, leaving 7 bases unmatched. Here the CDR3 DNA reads TGTGCCAGCAGCTTACCGTGGACAGGGGGCATGGAGACCCAGTACTTC. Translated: CASSLPWTGGMETQYF.

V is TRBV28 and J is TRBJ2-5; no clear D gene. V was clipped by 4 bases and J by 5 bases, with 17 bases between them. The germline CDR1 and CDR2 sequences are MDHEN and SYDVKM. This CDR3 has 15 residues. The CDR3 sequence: CASSSTPIIGETQYF. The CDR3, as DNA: TGTGCCAGCAGTTCGACGCCTATCATCGGGGAGACCCAGTACTTC.

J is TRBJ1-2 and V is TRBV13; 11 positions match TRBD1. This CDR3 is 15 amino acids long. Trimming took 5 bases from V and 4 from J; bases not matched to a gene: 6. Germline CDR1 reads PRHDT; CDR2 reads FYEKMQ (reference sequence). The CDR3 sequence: CASSAGQGVPYGYTF. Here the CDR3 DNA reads TGTGCCAGCAGCGCGGGACAGGGGGTTCCCTATGGCTACACCTTC.